This T cell receptor (beta chain) was sequenced for a study of spatial heterogeneity in lung cancer. Overall study: The study consistently detected more beta-chain than alpha-chain sequences.

In its sample, this clonotype was seen many times. A unique molecular identifier was carried by every single TCR cDNA molecule. One entry per CDR3 protein results from TCRdb running MiXCR on the 5' RACE reads. The profile shows 45,000 to 55,000 distinct CDR3 sequences, under 6% of them singletons. Documented time point: sample taken at primary tumor resection. Whole RNA was taken from tumor, nontumor lung or frozen PBMC; it was then sequenced unsorted. The CDR3 runs 13 residues. V shed 3 bases and J shed 2 bases, with 8 bases lying between them. CDR1 and CDR2 (germline): LGHNA, YNFKEQ. The origin of this receptor is a male donor with early-stage non-small cell lung cancer. The chain recombines TRBV4-2 with TRBJ2-7, with D tentatively TRBD1 (5 bases). The sequencing used PBMCs, collected at surgery. CDR3 in DNA: TGTGCCAGCAGCCAGGAAGGGGCCTACGAGCAGTACTTC. This gives the protein CASSQEGAYEQYF.